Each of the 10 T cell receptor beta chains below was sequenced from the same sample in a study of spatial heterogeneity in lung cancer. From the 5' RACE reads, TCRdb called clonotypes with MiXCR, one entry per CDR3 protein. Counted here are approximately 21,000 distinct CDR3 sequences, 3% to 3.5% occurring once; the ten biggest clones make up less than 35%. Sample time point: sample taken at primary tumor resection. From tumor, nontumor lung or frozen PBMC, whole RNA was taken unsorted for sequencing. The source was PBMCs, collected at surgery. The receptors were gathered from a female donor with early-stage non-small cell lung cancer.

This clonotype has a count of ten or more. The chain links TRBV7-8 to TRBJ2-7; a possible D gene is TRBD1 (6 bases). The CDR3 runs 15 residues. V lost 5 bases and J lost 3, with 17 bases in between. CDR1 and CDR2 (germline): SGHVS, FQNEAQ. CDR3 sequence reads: CASSPRNRDNYEQYF. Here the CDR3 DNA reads TGTGCCAGCAGCCCCCGGAATCGGGACAACTACGAGCAGTACTTC.

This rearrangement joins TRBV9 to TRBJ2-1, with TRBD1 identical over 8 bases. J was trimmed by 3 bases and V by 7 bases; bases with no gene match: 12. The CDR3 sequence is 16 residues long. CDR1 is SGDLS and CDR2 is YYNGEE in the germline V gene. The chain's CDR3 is CASAEAGDRLYNEQFF. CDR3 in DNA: TGTGCCAGCGCAGAGGCAGGGGACAGGCTCTACAATGAGCAGTTCTTC.

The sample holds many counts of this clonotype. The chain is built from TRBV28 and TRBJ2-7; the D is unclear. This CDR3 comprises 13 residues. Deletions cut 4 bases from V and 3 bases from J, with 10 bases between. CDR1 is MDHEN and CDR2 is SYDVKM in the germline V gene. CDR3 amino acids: CASSYPNVYEQYF. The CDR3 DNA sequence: TGTGCCAGCAGTTACCCAAACGTCTACGAGCAGTACTTC.

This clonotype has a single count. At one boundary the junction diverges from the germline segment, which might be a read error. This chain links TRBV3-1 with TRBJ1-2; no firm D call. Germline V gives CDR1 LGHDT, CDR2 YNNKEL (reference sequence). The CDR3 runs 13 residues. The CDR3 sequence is CAGSQAGNYGYTF. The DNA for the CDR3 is TGTGCCGGCAGCCAAGCTGGTAACTATGGCTACACCTTC.

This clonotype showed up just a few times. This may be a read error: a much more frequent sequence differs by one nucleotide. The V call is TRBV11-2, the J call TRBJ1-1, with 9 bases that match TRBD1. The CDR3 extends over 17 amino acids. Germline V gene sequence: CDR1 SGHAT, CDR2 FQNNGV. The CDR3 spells CACSKTQGTGLITEAFF. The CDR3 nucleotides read TGTGCCTGCAGCAAAACTCAGGGGACAGGGTTAATAACTGAAGCTTTCTTT.

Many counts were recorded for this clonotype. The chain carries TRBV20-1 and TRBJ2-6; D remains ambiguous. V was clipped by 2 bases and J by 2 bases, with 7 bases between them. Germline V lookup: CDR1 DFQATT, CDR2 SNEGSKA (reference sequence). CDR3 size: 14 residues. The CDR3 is CSARNMAGANVLTF. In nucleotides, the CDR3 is TGCAGTGCTAGAAATATGGCTGGGGCCAACGTCCTGACTTTC.

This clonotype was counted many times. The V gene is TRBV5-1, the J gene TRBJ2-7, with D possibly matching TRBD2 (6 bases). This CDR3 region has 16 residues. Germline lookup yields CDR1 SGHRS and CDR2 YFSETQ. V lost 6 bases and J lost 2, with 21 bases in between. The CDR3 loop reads CASKRPGAGRPYEQYF. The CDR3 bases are TGCGCCAGCAAAAGACCTGGGGCAGGGAGGCCCTACGAGCAGTACTTC.

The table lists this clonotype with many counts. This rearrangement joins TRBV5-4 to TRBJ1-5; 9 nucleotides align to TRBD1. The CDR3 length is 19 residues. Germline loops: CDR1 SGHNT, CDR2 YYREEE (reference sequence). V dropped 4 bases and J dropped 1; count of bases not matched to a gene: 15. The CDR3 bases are TGTGCCAGCAGCCAAATTCTCCGGGACAGGGATAAAAGCAATCAGCCCCAGCATTTT. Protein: CASSQILRDRDKSNQPQHF.

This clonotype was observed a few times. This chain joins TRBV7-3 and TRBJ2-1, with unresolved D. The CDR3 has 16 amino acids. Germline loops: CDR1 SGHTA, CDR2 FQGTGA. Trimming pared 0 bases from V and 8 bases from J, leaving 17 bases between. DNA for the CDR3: TGTGCCAGCAGCTTAACTTCGGGTGCCCTATCGGATGAGCAGTTCTTC. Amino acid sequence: CASSLTSGALSDEQFF.

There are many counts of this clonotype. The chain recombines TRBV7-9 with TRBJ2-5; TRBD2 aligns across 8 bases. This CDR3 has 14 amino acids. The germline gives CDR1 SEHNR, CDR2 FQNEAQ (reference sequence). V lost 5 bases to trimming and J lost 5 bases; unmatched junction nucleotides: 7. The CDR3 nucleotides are TGTGCCAGCAGCCCCGGGAGGGGTCGGGAGACCCAGTACTTC. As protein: CASSPGRGRETQYF.